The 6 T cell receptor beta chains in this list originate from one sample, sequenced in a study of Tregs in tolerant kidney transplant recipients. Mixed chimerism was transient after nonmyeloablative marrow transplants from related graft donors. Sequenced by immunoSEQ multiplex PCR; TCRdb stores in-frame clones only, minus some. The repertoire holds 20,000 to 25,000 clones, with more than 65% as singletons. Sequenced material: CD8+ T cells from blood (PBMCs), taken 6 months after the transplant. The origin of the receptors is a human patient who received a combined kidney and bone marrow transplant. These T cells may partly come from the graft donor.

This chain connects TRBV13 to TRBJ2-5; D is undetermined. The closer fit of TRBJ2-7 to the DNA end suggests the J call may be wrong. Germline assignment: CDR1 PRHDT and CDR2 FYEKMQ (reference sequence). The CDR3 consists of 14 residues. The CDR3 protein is CASSLGRSIDEQYF. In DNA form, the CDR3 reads TGTGCCAGCAGCTTAGGCAGGTCTATCGACGAGCAGTACTTC.

The chain's CDR3 is CASSQREDRGEAFF. In nucleotides, the CDR3 is TGCGCCAGCAGCCAACGGGAAGACAGGGGTGAAGCTTTCTTT. The chain uses TRBV4-3 and TRBJ1-1, with TRBD1 identical over 8 bases. V was clipped by 2 bases and J by 7 bases; unmatched bases: 6. The germline V gene has CDR1 LGHNA and CDR2 YSLEER. The CDR3 length is 14 residues.

CDR3 nucleotide sequence: TGTGCCAGCAGCTTCTTTGCAGGGCCCAATTACGAGCAGTACTTC. Its protein product is CASSFFAGPNYEQYF. The chain recombines TRBV11-3 with TRBJ2-7; D is possibly TRBD1 (5 bases). Per the germline V gene, CDR1 is SGHNT and CDR2 is YENEEA. V lost 3 bases and J lost 4, with 16 bases in between. The CDR3 covers 15 residues.

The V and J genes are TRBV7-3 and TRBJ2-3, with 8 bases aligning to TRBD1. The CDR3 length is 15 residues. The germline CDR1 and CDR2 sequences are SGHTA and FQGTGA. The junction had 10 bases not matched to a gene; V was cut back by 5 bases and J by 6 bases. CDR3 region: CASSPRTGLLDTQYF. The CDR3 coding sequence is TGTGCCAGCAGCCCGAGGACAGGGCTCTTGGATACGCAGTATTTT.

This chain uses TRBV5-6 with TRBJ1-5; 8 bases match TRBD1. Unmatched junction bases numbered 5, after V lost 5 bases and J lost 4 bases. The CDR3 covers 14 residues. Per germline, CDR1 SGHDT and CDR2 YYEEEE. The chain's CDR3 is CASSRDRLNQPQHF. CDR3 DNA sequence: TGTGCCAGCAGTCGGGACAGGCTAAATCAGCCCCAGCATTTT.

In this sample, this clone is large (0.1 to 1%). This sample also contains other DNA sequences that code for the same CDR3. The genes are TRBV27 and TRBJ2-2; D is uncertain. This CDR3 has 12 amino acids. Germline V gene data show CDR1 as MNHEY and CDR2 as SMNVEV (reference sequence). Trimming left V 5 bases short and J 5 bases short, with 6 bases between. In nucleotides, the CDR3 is TGTGCCAGCAGTATTCTTACCGGGGAGCTGTTTTTT. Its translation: CASSILTGELFF.